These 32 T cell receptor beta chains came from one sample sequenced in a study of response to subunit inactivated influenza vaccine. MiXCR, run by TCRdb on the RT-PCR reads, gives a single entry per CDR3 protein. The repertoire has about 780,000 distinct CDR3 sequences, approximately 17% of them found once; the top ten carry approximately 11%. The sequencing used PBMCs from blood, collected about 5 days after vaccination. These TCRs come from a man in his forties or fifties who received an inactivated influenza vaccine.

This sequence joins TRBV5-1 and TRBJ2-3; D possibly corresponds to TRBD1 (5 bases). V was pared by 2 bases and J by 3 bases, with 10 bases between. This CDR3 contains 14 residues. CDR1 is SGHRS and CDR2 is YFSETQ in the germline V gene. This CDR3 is CASSFAQATDTQYF. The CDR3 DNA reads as TGCGCCAGCAGCTTTGCACAGGCAACAGATACGCAGTATTTT. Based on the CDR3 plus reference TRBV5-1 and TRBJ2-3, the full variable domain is KAGVTQTPRYLIKTRGQQVTLSCSPISGHRSVSWYQQTPGQGLQFLFEYFSETQRNKGNFPGRFSGRQFSNSRSEMNVSTLELGDSALYLCASSFAQATDTQYFGPGTRLTVL.

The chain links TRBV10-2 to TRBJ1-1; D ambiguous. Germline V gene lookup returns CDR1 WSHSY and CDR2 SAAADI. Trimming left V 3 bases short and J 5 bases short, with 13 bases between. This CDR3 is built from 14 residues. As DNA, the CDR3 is TGCGCCAGCAGTGAATTCTCGGGAGGTACTGAAGCTTTCTTT. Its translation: CASSEFSGGTEAFF.

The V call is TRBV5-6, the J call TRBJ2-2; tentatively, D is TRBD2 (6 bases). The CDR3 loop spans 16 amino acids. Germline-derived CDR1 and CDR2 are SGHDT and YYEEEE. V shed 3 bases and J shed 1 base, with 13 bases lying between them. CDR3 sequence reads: CASSYDSGRNTGELFF. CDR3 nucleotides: TGTGCCAGCAGCTACGATAGCGGAAGGAACACCGGGGAGCTGTTTTTT.

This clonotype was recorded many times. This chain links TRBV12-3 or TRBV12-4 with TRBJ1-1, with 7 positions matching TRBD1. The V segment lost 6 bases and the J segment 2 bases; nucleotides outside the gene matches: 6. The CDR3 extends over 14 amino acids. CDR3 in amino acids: CASRKGQTNTEAFF. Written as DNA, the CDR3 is TGTGCCAGCAGAAAGGGACAGACAAACACTGAAGCTTTCTTT.

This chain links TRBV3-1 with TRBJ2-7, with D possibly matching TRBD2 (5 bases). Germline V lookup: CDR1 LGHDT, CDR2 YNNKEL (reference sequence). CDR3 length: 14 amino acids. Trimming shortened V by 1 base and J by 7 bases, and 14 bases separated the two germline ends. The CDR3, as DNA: TGTGCCAGCAGCCAAGCAGTACGGGATCGGGAGCAGTACTTC. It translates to CASSQAVRDREQYF.

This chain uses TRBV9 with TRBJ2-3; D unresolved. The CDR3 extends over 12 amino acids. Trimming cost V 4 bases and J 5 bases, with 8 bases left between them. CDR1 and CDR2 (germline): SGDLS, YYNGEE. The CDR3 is CASSMPEDTQYF. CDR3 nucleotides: TGTGCCAGCAGCATGCCTGAAGATACGCAGTATTTT. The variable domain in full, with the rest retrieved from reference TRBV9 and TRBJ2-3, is DSGVTQTPKHLITATGQRVTLRCSPRSGDLSVYWYQQSLDQGLQFLIQYYNGEERAKGNILERFSAQQFPDLHSELNLSSLELGDSALYFCASSMPEDTQYFGPGTRLTVL.

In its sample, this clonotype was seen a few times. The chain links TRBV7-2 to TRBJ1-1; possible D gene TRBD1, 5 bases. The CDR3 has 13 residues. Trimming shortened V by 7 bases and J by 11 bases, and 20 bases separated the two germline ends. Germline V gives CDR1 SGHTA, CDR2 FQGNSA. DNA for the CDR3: TGTGCCAGCACCGGAAACCCCAGGGTGGTGGCTTTCTTT. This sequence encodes CASTGNPRVVAFF.

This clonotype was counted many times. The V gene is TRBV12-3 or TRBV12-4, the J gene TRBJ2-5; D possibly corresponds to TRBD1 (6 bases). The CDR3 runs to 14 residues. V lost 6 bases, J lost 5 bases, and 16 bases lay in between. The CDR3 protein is CASSNRALGETQYF. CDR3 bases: TGTGCCAGCAGCAACAGGGCCCTCGGTGAGACCCAGTACTTC.

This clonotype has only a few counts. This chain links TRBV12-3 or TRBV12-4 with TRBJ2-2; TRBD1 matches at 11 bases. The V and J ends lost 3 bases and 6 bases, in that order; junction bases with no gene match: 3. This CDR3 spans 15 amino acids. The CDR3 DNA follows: TGTGCCAGCAGTTTCGGACAGGGGGCCGCCGGGGAGCTGTTTTTT. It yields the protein CASSFGQGAAGELFF.

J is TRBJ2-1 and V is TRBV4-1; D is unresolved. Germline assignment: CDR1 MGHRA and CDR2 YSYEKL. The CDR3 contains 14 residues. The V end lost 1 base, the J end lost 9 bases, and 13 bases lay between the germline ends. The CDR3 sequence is CASSQGLFVSEQFF. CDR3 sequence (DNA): TGCGCCAGCAGCCAAGGTTTATTCGTATCTGAGCAGTTCTTC.

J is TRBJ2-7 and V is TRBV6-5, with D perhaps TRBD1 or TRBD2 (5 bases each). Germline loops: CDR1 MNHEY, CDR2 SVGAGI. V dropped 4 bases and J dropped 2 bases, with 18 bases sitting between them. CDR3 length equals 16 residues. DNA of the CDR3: TGTGCCAGCAGTTGGCATCCCGGGACGGTGACCTACGAGCAGTACTTC. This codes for CASSWHPGTVTYEQYF.

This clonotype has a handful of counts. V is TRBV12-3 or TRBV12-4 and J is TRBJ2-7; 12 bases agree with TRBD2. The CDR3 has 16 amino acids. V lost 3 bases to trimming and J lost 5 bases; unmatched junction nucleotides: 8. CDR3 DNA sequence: TGTGCCAGCAGTTTTGGCCGACTAGCGGGAGATAACGAGCAGTACTTC. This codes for CASSFGRLAGDNEQYF.

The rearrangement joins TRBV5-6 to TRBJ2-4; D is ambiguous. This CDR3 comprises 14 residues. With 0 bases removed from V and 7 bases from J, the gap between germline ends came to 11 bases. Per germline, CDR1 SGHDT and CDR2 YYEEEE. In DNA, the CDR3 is TGTGCCAGCAGCTTGGCCAGCTCAAGGAACATTCAGTACTTC. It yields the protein CASSLASSRNIQYF.

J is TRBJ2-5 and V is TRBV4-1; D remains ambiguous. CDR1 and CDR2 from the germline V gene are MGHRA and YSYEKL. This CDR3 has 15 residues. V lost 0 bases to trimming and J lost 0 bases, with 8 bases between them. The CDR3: CASSQDLVHQETQYF. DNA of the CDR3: TGCGCCAGCAGCCAAGATCTGGTACACCAAGAGACCCAGTACTTC.

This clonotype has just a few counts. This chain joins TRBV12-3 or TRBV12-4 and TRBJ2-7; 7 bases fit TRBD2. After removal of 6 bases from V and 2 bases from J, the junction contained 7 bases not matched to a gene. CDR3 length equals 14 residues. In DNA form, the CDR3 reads TGTGCCAGCAGGACCGAGGGAGGGACCTACGAGCAGTACTTC. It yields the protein CASRTEGGTYEQYF.

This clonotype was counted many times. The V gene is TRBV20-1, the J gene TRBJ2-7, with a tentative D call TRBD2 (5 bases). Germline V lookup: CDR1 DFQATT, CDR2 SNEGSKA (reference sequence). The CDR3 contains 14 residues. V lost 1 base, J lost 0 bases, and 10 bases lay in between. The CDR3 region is CSARVEGFSYEQYF. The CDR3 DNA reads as TGCAGTGCTAGAGTCGAGGGATTCTCCTACGAGCAGTACTTC.

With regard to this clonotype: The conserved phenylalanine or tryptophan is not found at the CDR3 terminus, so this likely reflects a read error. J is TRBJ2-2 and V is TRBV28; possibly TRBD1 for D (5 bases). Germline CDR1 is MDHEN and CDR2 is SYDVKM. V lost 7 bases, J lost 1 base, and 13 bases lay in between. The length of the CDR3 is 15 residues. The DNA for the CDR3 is TGTGCCAGCAAACTACCCGGACAGAACACCGGGGAGCTGTTTTCT. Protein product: CASKLPGQNTGELFS.

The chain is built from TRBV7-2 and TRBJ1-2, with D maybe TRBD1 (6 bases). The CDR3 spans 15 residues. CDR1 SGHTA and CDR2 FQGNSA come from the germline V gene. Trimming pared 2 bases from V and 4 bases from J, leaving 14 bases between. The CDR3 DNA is TGTGCCAGCAGCTTATCCCCCACAGGGAGCTATGGCTACACCTTC. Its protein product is CASSLSPTGSYGYTF.

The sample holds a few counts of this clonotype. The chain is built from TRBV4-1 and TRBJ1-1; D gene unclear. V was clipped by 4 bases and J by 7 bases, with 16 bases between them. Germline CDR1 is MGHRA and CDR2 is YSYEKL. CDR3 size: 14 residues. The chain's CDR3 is CASSRSWGRDEAFF. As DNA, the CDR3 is TGCGCCAGCAGCCGCTCTTGGGGTCGGGATGAAGCTTTCTTT.

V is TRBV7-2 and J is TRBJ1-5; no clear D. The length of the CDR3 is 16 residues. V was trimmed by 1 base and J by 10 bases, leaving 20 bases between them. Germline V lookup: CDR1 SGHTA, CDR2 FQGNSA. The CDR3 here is CASSLVEAESLQPQHF. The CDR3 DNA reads TGTGCCAGCAGCTTAGTGGAAGCTGAAAGTTTGCAACCCCAGCATTTT.

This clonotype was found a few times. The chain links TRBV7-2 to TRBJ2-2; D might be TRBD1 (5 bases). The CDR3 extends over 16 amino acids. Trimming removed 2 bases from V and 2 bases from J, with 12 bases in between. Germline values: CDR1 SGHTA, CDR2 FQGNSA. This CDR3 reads CASSLFDSKNTGELFF. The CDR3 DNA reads TGTGCCAGCAGCTTATTTGACAGCAAAAACACCGGGGAGCTGTTTTTT.

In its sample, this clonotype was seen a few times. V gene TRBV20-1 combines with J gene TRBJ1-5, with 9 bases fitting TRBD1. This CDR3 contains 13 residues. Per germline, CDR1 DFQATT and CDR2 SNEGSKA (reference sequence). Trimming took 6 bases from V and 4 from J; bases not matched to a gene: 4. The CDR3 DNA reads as TGCAGTGCGAAGGACAGGGGAAATCAGCCCCAGCATTTT. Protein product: CSAKDRGNQPQHF.

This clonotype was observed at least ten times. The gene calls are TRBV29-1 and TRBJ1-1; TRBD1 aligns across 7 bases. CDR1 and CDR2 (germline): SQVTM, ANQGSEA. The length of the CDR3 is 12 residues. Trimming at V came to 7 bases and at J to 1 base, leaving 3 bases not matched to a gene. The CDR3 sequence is CSAGQTNTEAFF. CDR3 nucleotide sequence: TGCAGCGCGGGACAGACGAACACTGAAGCTTTCTTT.

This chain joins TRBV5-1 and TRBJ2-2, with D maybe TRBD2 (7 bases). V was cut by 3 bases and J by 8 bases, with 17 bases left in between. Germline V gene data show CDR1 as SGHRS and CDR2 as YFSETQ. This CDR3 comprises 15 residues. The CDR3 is CASSSGTTAGGELFF. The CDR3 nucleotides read TGCGCCAGCAGCTCCGGGACAACAGCGGGAGGGGAGCTGTTTTTT. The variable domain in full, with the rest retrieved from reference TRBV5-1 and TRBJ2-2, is KAGVTQTPRYLIKTRGQQVTLSCSPISGHRSVSWYQQTPGQGLQFLFEYFSETQRNKGNFPGRFSGRQFSNSRSEMNVSTLELGDSALYLCASSSGTTAGGELFFGEGSRLTVL.

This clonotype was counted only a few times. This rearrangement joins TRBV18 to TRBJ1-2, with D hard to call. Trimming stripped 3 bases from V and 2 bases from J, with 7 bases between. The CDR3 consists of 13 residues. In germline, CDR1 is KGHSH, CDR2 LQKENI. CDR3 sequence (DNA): TGTGCCAGCTCACCGAGGGAGAACTATGGCTACACCTTC. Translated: CASSPRENYGYTF. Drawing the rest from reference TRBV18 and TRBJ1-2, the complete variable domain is NAGVMQNPRHLVRRRGQEARLRCSPMKGHSHVYWYRQLPEEGLKFMVYLQKENIIDESGMPKERFSAEFPKEGPSILRIQQVVRGDSAAYFCASSPRENYGYTFGSGTRLTVV.

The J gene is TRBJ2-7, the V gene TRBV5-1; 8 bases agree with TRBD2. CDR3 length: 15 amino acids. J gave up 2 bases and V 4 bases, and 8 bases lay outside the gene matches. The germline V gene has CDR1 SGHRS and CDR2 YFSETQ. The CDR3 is CASSGIRGLAYEQYF. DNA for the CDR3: TGCGCCAGCAGCGGCATTAGGGGACTAGCCTACGAGCAGTACTTC.

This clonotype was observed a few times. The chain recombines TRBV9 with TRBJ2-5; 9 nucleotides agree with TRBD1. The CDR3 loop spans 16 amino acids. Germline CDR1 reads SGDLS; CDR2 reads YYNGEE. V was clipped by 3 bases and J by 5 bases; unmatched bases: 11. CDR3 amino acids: CASSAAITGGRETQYF. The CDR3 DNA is TGTGCCAGCAGCGCCGCGATTACAGGGGGCCGGGAGACCCAGTACTTC.

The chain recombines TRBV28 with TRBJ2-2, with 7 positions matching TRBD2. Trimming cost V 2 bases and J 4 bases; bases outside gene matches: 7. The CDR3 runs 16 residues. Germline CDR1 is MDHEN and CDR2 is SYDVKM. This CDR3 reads CASSLAIGTITGELFF. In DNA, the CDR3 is TGTGCCAGCAGTTTAGCCATCGGGACTATCACCGGGGAGCTGTTTTTT.

The CDR3 DNA is TGCGCCAGCAGCCAACGTGTGGGACAGAACTACGAGCAGTACTTC. Translating it yields CASSQRVGQNYEQYF. This chain joins TRBV4-1 and TRBJ2-7; 7 positions agree with TRBD1. Germline V gives CDR1 MGHRA, CDR2 YSYEKL. This CDR3 comprises 15 residues. V trimming: 2 bases; J trimming: 3 bases; junction bases outside the gene matches: 7.

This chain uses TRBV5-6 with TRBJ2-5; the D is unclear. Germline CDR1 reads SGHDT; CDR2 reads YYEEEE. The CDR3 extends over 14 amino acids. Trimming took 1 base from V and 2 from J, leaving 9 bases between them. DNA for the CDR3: TGTGCCAGCAGCTTGTGGGTCGGTCAAGAGACCCAGTACTTC. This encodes CASSLWVGQETQYF.

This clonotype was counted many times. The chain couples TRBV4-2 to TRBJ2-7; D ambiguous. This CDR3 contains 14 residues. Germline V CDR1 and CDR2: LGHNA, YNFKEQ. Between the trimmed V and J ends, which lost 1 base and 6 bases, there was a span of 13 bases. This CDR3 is CASSQGQNDPEQYF. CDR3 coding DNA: TGTGCCAGCAGCCAAGGTCAAAACGATCCCGAGCAGTACTTC.

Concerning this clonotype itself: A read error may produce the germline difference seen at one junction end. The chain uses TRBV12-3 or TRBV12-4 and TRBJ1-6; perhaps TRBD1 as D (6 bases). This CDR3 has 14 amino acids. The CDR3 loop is CASSPGAVNSPLPF. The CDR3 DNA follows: TGTGCCAGCAGTCCGGGGGCCGTAAATTCACCCCTCCCCTTT.